Described below is a single T cell receptor beta chain sequence and its context. Its antigen is not identified. The whole isolated RNA underwent reverse transcription, so sequencing captured expressed TCRB transcripts. The study sequenced naive, central memory and regulatory T cell samples to an average of about 3.6 million reads. The repertoire was sequenced with immunoSEQ multiplex PCR; TCRdb's copy has only in-frame clones and lacks some. The data hold nearly 700,000 clones, with around an eighth observed a single time. CD45RO/CCR7/CD25/CD127/CD95/CD27 separated CD4+ naive, central memory, regulatory and stem cell-like memory cells by sorting. This entry comes from a study of beta chain features in type 1 diabetes. Findings and caveats of the study: There was a moderate but significant shortening of TCRB CDR3s in all four CD4+ subsets of Type 1 diabetes patients. cDNA sequencing could over-represent cells with high TCR expression. PCR may have favored shorter templates equally in patients and controls.

The CDR3 length is 17 residues. The germline CDR1 and CDR2 sequences are SGHRS and YFSETQ. Trimming cost V 3 bases and J 0 bases; bases outside gene matches: 8. Source material: naive CD4+ T cells from blood. The sequence derives from a man younger than 35 with type 1 diabetes. The chain employs TRBV5-1 and TRBJ2-3; 9 positions agree with TRBD2. The CDR3 loop is CASSSKRGDHSTDTQYF. The CDR3 DNA is TGCGCCAGCAGCTCGAAGCGGGGGGACCATAGCACAGATACGCAGTATTTT. Full variable domain (outside the CDR3, taken from reference TRBV5-1 and TRBJ2-3): KAGVTQTPRYLIKTRGQQVTLSCSPISGHRSVSWYQQTPGQGLQFLFEYFSETQRNKGNFPGRFSGRQFSNSRSEMNVSTLELGDSALYLCASSSKRGDHSTDTQYFGPGTRLTVL.